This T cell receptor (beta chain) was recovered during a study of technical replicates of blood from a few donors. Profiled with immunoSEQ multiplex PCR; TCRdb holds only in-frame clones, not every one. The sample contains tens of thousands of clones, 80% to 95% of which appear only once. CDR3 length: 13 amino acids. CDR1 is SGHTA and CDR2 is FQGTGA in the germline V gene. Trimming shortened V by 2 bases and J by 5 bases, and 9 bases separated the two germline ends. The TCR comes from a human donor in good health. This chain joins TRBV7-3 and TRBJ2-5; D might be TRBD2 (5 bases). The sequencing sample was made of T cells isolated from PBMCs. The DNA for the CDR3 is TGTGCCAGCAGCTTAGCCTCGGGGGAGACCCAGTACTTC. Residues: CASSLASGETQYF.